These T cell receptor beta chains were read from a single sample in a study of cytomegalovirus exposure and HLA in healthy donors. Produced via immunoSEQ multiplex PCR; TCRdb's table is partial and in-frame only. The sample consists of hundreds of thousands of clones, about 80% of them appearing once. The sample consisted of PBMCs. The receptors come from a man aged 35 to 55 in good health and CMV-seronegative. CDR3s include the opening cysteine and the closing phenylalanine or tryptophan. The D gene is left open where the match is weak. For some rows the clone size is stated as once, few or many, or as a class when expanded; others skip it.

cdr3_aa	cdr3_nt	clone_size	j_call	d_call	v_call	cdr3_length
CASSPWDRSSYEQYF	TGTGCCAGCTCACCTTGGGACAGGAGCTCCTACGAGCAGTACTTC	.	TRBJ2-7	TRBD1	TRBV18	15
CASSLATGNNQPQHF	TGTGCCAGCAGCTTAGCAACAGGGAACAATCAGCCCCAGCATTTT	.	TRBJ1-5	.	TRBV7-9	15
CASGGGIRDTQYF	TGTGCCAGCGGGGGGGGAATACGGGATACGCAGTATTTT	once	TRBJ2-3	TRBD2	TRBV6-4	13
CASSVNLPGEQYF	TGTGCCAGCAGCGTAAACCTCCCGGGCGAGCAGTACTTC	.	TRBJ2-7	.	TRBV9	13
CASRLKGGSGKLFF	TGTGCCAGCAGACTTAAAGGGGGCTCGGGAAAACTGTTTTTT	few	TRBJ1-4	TRBD1	TRBV6-5	14
CASTPLRTEVYEQYF	TGTGCCAGCACCCCTCTTAGGACAGAAGTCTACGAGCAGTACTTC	once	TRBJ2-7	.	TRBV6-6	15
CASSPRGQYNEQFF	TGCGCCAGCAGCCCCAGGGGGCAGTACAATGAGCAGTTCTTC	.	TRBJ2-1	TRBD1	TRBV4-1	14
CASSLMGAYGYTF	TGTGCCAGCAGTTTGATGGGGGCCTATGGCTACACCTTC	.	TRBJ1-2	.	TRBV28	13
CASSSADRGVTGELFF	TGTGCCAGCAGCTCCGCCGACAGGGGAGTCACCGGGGAGCTGTTTTTT	.	TRBJ2-2	TRBD1	TRBV5-4	16
CASSLAESSYNEQFF	TGTGCCAGCTCCCTAGCGGAGAGCTCCTACAATGAGCAGTTCTTC	.	TRBJ2-1	TRBD2	TRBV2	15
CASGLVQLHEAFF	TGTGCTAGTGGTTTGGTACAGCTCCATGAAGCTTTCTTT	.	TRBJ1-1	.	TRBV12-5	13
CASSLQGGGPRYNEQFF	TGTGCCAGCAGTTTACAAGGGGGCGGTCCAAGGTACAATGAGCAGTTCTTC	few	TRBJ2-1	TRBD1	TRBV28	17
CASSTHRLAIQETQYF	TGTGCCAGCAGTACCCATCGACTAGCGATACAAGAGACCCAGTACTTC	.	TRBJ2-5	TRBD2	TRBV2	16
CASPNPGPVGETQYF	TGTGCCAGCCCTAACCCAGGGCCCGTGGGGGAGACCCAGTACTTC	once	TRBJ2-5	.	TRBV21-1	15
CASKGGATSYEQYF	TGTGCCAGTAAAGGGGGCGCAACTTCCTACGAGCAGTACTTC	.	TRBJ2-7	TRBD1	TRBV19	14
CASSAPSYEQYF	TGTGCCAGCAGCGCACCCAGCTACGAGCAGTACTTC	.	TRBJ2-7	.	TRBV11-2	12
CVSSTRADGHTEAFF	TGCGTCAGCAGCACGAGGGCGGACGGTCACACTGAAGCTTTCTTT	.	TRBJ1-1	.	TRBV4-1	15
CASGGSGTSAGGELFF	TGTGCCAGCGGAGGATCCGGGACTAGCGCCGGCGGGGAGCTGTTTTTT	.	TRBJ2-2	TRBD2	TRBV2	16
CASSQPTGVGYTF	TGTGCCAGCAGCCAACCAACAGGGGTTGGCTACACCTTC	once	TRBJ1-2	TRBD1	TRBV4-2	13
CASRRTGGYNSPLHF	TGCGCCAGCAGGAGGACAGGGGGCTATAATTCACCCCTCCACTTT	few	TRBJ1-6	TRBD1	TRBV10-1	15
CASSSQGFVGEKLFF	TGTGCCAGCAGTTCACAGGGGTTCGTCGGTGAAAAACTGTTTTTT	.	TRBJ1-4	TRBD1	TRBV28	15
CASSLGEPNQPQHF	TGCGCCAGCAGCTTGGGAGAACCCAATCAGCCCCAGCATTTT	.	TRBJ1-5	.	TRBV5-1	14
CASSPRLAGRGSYNEQFF	TGTGCCAGCAGCCCCCGTCTAGCGGGACGGGGCTCCTACAATGAGCAGTTCTTC	once	TRBJ2-1	TRBD2	TRBV7-9	18
CASSGLAGAVNEQFF	TGTGCCAGCAGTGGCTTAGCGGGGGCCGTTAATGAGCAGTTCTTC	.	TRBJ2-1	TRBD2	TRBV6-4	15
CASSSGQTNPTNEKLFF	TGTGCCAGCAGCTCCGGACAGACCAATCCAACTAATGAAAAACTGTTTTTT	once	TRBJ1-4	.	TRBV7-8	17
CASSPGASGGTDTQYF	TGTGCCAGCAGCCCCGGAGCCAGCGGGGGGACAGATACGCAGTATTTT	.	TRBJ2-3	TRBD2	TRBV4-2	16
CASSQDLPSLQYF	TGTGCCAGCAGCCAAGATCTTCCTAGTTTGCAGTACTTC	.	TRBJ2-7	.	TRBV14	13
CASSDYYNEQFF	TGTGCCAGCAGTGACTACTACAATGAGCAGTTCTTC	.	TRBJ2-1	.	TRBV6-1	12
CASRPGQPTDTQYF	TGTGCCAGCAGGCCGGGACAACCCACAGATACGCAGTATTTT	once	TRBJ2-3	.	TRBV28	14
CASSLRVVSNQPQHF	TGTGCCAGCAGCCTCAGGGTTGTTAGCAATCAGCCCCAGCATTTT	.	TRBJ1-5	.	TRBV5-6	15
CASSKGVGQPQHF	TGTGCCAGCAGTAAGGGAGTGGGTCAGCCCCAGCATTTT	.	TRBJ1-5	.	TRBV7-2	13
CAWTPGLASTDTQYF	TGTGCCTGGACTCCGGGACTAGCGAGCACAGATACGCAGTATTTT	.	TRBJ2-3	TRBD2	TRBV30	15
CASSQEGGEQYF	TGCGCCAGCAGCCAAGAAGGGGGCGAGCAGTACTTC	few	TRBJ2-7	.	TRBV4-1	12
CASSMTGGNYGYTF	TGCGCCAGCAGTATGACAGGGGGTAACTATGGCTACACCTTC	.	TRBJ1-2	TRBD1	TRBV5-1	14
CASRGQGMSYEQYF	TGTGCCAGCAGGGGACAGGGGATGAGCTACGAGCAGTACTTC	.	TRBJ2-7	TRBD1	TRBV6-6	14
CASSSGTSGRRGFF	TGTGCCAGCAGCTCCGGGACTAGCGGGAGGAGGGGGTTCTTC	few	TRBJ2-1	TRBD2	TRBV2	14
CASSFSQDDYGYTF	TGTGCCAGCAGCTTTAGTCAGGATGACTATGGCTACACCTTC	few	TRBJ1-2	.	TRBV7-2	14
CASSSGTGVSYEQYF	TGTGCCAGCAGTTCCGGGACAGGAGTATCCTACGAGCAGTACTTC	.	TRBJ2-7	TRBD1	TRBV6-6	15
CASSFWRQAPDEQYF	TGTGCCAGCAGCTTTTGGCGACAGGCTCCCGACGAGCAGTACTTC	.	TRBJ2-7	.	TRBV11-2	15
CASSRGGTTQETQYF	TGTGCCAGCAGCCGGGGAGGGACGACACAAGAGACCCAGTACTTC	.	TRBJ2-5	TRBD2	TRBV14	15
CASSQTVAGIFTGELFF	TGCGCCAGCAGCCAAACCGTTGCCGGGATCTTCACCGGGGAGCTGTTTTTT	.	TRBJ2-2	.	TRBV4-1	17
CASSRGNTEAFF	TGTGCCAGCAGCCGAGGGAACACTGAAGCTTTCTTT	.	TRBJ1-1	.	TRBV5-4	12
CAISDPGQGVGSNQPQHF	TGTGCCATCAGTGATCCGGGACAGGGAGTAGGGAGCAATCAGCCCCAGCATTTT	.	TRBJ1-5	TRBD1	TRBV10-3	18
CASSRRLAGGNEQFF	TGTGCCAGCAGCCGGAGACTAGCGGGGGGTAATGAGCAGTTCTTC	.	TRBJ2-1	TRBD2	TRBV4-2	15
CASSQRVEQYF	TGTGCCAGCAGCCAGAGGGTCGAGCAGTACTTC	.	TRBJ2-7	.	TRBV7-9	11
CASTLGTDTQYF	TGTGCCTCTACCCTAGGCACAGATACGCAGTATTTT	once	TRBJ2-3	.	TRBV28	12
CSVERGASGYTF	TGCAGCGTTGAGAGAGGTGCCAGCGGCTACACCTTC	.	TRBJ1-2	.	TRBV29-1	12
CASSLGPGGSSYEQYF	TGCGCCAGCAGCTTGGGTCCAGGGGGGAGCTCCTACGAGCAGTACTTC	.	TRBJ2-7	.	TRBV5-1	16
CASSHGRGQETQYF	TGTGCCAGCAGCCACGGCAGGGGCCAAGAGACCCAGTACTTC	.	TRBJ2-5	.	TRBV11-2	14
CASSQRQGLAPHNEQFF	TGCGCCAGCAGCCAGCGCCAGGGACTAGCGCCCCACAATGAGCAGTTCTTC	.	TRBJ2-1	TRBD2	TRBV4-1	17
CASSSGQNYGYTF	TGTGCCAGCAGCTCGGGACAGAACTATGGCTACACCTTC	.	TRBJ1-2	TRBD1	TRBV11-2	13
CASSFTGTSYNEQFF	TGTGCCAGCAGCTTTACAGGGACCTCCTACAATGAGCAGTTCTTC	.	TRBJ2-1	.	TRBV5-6	15